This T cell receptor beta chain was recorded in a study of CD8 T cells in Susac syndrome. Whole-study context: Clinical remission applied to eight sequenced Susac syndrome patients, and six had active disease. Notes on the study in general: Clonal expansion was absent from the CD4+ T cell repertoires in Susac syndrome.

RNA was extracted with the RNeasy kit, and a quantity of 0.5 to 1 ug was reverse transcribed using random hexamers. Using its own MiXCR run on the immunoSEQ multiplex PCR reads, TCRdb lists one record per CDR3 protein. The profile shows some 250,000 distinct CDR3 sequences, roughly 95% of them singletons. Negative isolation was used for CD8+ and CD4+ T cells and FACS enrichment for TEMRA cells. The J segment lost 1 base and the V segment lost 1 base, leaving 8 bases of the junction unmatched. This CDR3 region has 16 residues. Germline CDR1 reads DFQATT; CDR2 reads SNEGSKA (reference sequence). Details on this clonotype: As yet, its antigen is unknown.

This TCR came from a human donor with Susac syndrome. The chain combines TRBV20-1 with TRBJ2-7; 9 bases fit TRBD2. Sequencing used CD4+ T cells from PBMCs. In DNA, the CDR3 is TGCAGTGCTAGAGGGGGGCGACTAGCGGATTCCTACGAGCAGTACTTC. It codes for CSARGGRLADSYEQYF.